Each of the 2 T cell receptor beta chains below was sequenced from the same sample in a study of cytomegalovirus exposure and HLA in healthy donors. PCR employed 60 Vbeta and 13 Jbeta primers. Clones were read by immunoSEQ multiplex PCR, and TCRdb kept only the in-frame ones, dropping some. This table holds 100,000 to 150,000 clones, approximately 78% found once. The sequenced material came from PBMCs. Receptor source: a female donor in good health and CMV-seronegative.

The V gene is TRBV7-2, the J gene TRBJ2-2, with D possibly being TRBD1 (7 bases). V was clipped by 7 bases and J by 4 bases, with 22 bases between them. From germline, CDR1 is SGHTA and CDR2 FQGNSA. The CDR3 is 17 amino acids. CDR3 in DNA: TGTGCCAGCACCTCGCGAGGGGGCGTGGGGGGCACCGGGGAGCTGTTTTTT. It codes for CASTSRGGVGGTGELFF.

J is TRBJ2-7 and V is TRBV5-1, with a tentative D call TRBD2 (6 bases). V gave up 0 bases and J gave up 4 bases, with 11 bases separating them. Germline lookup yields CDR1 SGHRS and CDR2 YFSETQ. This CDR3 has 14 residues. As DNA, the CDR3 is TGCGCCAGCAGCTTGGCACAGGAGGGATACGAGCAGTACTTC. Its protein product is CASSLAQEGYEQYF.